These 9 T cell receptor beta chains share one sample of origin, sequenced in a study of blood T cell repertoires in COVID-19. Profiling relied on immunoSEQ multiplex PCR, and the TCRdb table lists in-frame clones only, not all of them. Seen here are 100,000 to 150,000 clones, around 83% observed once, and the top ten hold over 15%. Input material: peripheral blood. These receptors all come from a woman aged 45-60 years with acute or convalescent COVID-19.

This clone was detected once. As DNA, the CDR3 is TGTGCCAGCAGCCAGGGAGGACAGGGAGATCAGGACATTCAGTACTTC. Protein: CASSQGGQGDQDIQYF. The genes are TRBV3-1 (or the pseudogene TRBV3-2) and TRBJ2-4; 8 nucleotides line up with TRBD1. CDR3 length equals 16 residues. Germline V gene lookup returns CDR1 LGHDT and CDR2 YNNKEL (reference sequence). J lost 8 bases, V lost 3 bases, and 12 bases had no gene match.

V usage is TRBV14 and J usage is TRBJ1-1; no firm D call. CDR1 SGHDN and CDR2 FVKESK come from the germline V gene. The CDR3 sequence is 13 residues long. V was cut by 4 bases and J by 5 bases, with 11 bases left in between. The CDR3, as DNA: TGTGCCAGCAGCCTGTTAAGAGGTACTGAAGCTTTCTTT. Translated: CASSLLRGTEAFF. The full variable domain, rest sourced from reference TRBV14 and TRBJ1-1, is EAGVTQFPSHSVIEKGQTVTLRCDPISGHDNLYWYRRVMGKEIKFLLHFVKESKQDESGMPNNRFLAERTGGTYSTLKVQPAELEDSGVYFCASSLLRGTEAFFGQGTRLTVV.

The rearrangement links TRBV5-6 to TRBJ1-6; 7 bases are a match to TRBD1. There are 13 residues in the CDR3. J lost 10 bases, V lost 5 bases, and 6 bases had no gene match. Looked up from germline, CDR1 is SGHDT and CDR2 is YYEEEE. The CDR3 region is CASRRDSGSPLHF. The CDR3, as DNA: TGTGCCAGCAGACGGGACAGTGGCTCACCCCTCCACTTT.

The chain has TRBV3-1 (or the pseudogene TRBV3-2) and TRBJ1-1; a weak D match, TRBD1 (5 bases). Trimming cost V 0 bases and J 11 bases, with 10 bases left between them. This CDR3 region has 12 residues. The V gene's germline CDR1 is LGHDT and CDR2 YNNKEL (reference sequence). The CDR3 nucleotides are TGTGCCAGCAGCCAAGAGGGAGGGGCGGCTTTCTTT. Its translation: CASSQEGGAAFF.

This clone showed up just once. The V call is TRBV28, the J call TRBJ1-3; no clear D. Germline assignment: CDR1 MDHEN and CDR2 SYDVKM. V gave up 4 bases and J gave up 3 bases, with 13 bases separating them. The CDR3 sequence is 15 residues long. CDR3 in amino acids: CASSSPTGYGNTIYF. The CDR3 coding sequence is TGTGCCAGCAGTTCCCCTACGGGATATGGAAACACCATATATTTT.

This chain joins TRBV6-1 and TRBJ2-3; weak D call: TRBD2 (6 bases). The germline V and J ends were trimmed by 3 bases and 0 bases, with 16 bases remaining between them. Per the germline V gene, CDR1 is MNHNS and CDR2 is SASEGT. The CDR3 runs to 17 residues. CDR3 nucleotides: TGTGCCAGCAGTGATCCACCGAGCGGGTCTAGCACAGATACGCAGTATTTT. This sequence encodes CASSDPPSGSSTDTQYF.

This clone was recorded many times. The V and J genes are TRBV27 and TRBJ1-5, with D tentatively TRBD1 (5 bases). The CDR3 is 13 residues long. The V gene's germline CDR1 is MNHEY and CDR2 SMNVEV (reference sequence). Trimming left V 8 bases short and J 0 bases short, with 8 bases between. The CDR3 region has the DNA TGTGCCAGCGGGCAGGGTAGCAATCAGCCCCAGCATTTT. It translates to CASGQGSNQPQHF.

The V call is TRBV5-1, the J call TRBJ2-7; D is unresolved. V gave up 3 bases and J gave up 1 base, with 8 bases separating them. The CDR3 has 13 amino acids. CDR1 is SGHRS and CDR2 is YFSETQ in the germline V gene. CDR3 residues: CASSSTRSYEQYF. The DNA for the CDR3 is TGCGCCAGCAGCTCGACAAGATCCTACGAGCAGTACTTC.

This clone has just a few counts. The chain employs TRBV7-3 and TRBJ2-1; 7 bases agree with TRBD1. Germline CDR1 SGHTA, CDR2 FQGTGA. V shed 3 bases and J 9 bases; nucleotides not matched to a gene: 8. The CDR3 totals 14 residues. CDR3 nucleotide sequence: TGTGCCAGCAGCTTGACAGGGACCCTGGCTGAGCAGTTCTTC. Its protein product is CASSLTGTLAEQFF.